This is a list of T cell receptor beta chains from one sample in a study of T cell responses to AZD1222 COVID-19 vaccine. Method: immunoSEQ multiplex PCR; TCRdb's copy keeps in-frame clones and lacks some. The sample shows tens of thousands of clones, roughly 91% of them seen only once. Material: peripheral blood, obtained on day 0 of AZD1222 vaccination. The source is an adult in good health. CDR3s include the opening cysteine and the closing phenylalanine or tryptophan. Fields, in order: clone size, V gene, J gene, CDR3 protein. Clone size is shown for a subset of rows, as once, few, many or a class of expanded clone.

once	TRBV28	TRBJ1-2	CASSFEGLDGYTF
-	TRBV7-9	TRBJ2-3	CASSPAQTSGTDTQYF
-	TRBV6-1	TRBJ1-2	CASSDRRRVGNYGYTF
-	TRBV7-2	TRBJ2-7	CASSLAAGEQYF
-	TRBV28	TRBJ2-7	CASSSDGASGRTHEQYF
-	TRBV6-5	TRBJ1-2	CASRKPGTNYGYTF
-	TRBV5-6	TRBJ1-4	CASSLQGPTSGEKLFF
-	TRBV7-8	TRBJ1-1	CASSVGQAITEAFF
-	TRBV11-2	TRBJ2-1	CASSFTSGSLYNEQFF
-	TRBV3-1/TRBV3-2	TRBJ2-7	CASSQGPGTYEQYF
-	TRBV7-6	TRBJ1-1	CASSLEGQGVPPAFF